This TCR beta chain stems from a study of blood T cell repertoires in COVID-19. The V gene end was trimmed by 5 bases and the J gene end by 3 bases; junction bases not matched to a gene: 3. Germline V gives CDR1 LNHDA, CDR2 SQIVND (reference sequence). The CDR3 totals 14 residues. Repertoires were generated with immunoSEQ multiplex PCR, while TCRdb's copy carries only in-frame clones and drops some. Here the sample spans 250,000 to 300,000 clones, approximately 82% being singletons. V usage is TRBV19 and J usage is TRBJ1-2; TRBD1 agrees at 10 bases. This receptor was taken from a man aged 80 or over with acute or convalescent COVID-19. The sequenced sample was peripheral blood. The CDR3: CASSLGQGDYGYTF. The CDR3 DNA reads TGTGCCAGTAGTCTAGGACAGGGGGACTATGGCTACACCTTC.